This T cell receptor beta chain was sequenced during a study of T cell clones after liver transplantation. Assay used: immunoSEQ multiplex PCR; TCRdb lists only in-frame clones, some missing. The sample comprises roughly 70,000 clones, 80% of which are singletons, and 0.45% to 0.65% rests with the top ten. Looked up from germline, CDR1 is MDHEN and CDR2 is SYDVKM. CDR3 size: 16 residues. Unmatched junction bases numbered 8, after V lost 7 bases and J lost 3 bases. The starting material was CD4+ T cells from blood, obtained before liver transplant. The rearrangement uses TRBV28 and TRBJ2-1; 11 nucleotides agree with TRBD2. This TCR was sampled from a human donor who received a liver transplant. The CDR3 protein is CASIPAGTSGYNEQFF. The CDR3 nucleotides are TGTGCCAGCATCCCTGCCGGGACTAGCGGCTACAATGAGCAGTTCTTC. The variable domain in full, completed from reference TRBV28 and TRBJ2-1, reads DVKVTQSSRYLVKRTGEKVFLECVQDMDHENMFWYRQDPGLGLRLIYFSYDVKMKEKGDIPEGYSVSREKKERFSLILESASTNQTSMYLCASIPAGTSGYNEQFFGPGTRLTVL.